This T cell receptor beta chain stems from a study of cytomegalovirus exposure and HLA in healthy donors. The germline gives CDR1 SGHTA, CDR2 FQGNSA. After removal of 4 bases from V and 5 bases from J, the junction contained 16 bases not matched to a gene. There are 18 residues in the CDR3. The PCR made use of 60 Vbeta and 13 Jbeta primers. Libraries were prepared by immunoSEQ multiplex PCR; TCRdb keeps only in-frame clonotypes and omits some of them. The sample has hundreds of thousands of clones; approximately 82% are singletons. Note on this clone: Its matching antigen is unknown.

Study-wide results and limits: For TCR beta chains, V- and J-gene trimming was later linked to a missense DCLRE1C variant. Later work found most CMV-associated TCR beta chains apparently HLA-restricted.

This chain uses TRBV7-2 with TRBJ2-3; 9 positions match TRBD2. The sequence derives from a man aged 18-30 years in good health and CMV-seronegative. The source material was PBMCs. Here the CDR3 DNA reads TGTGCCAGCAGCTCCCCGGGGGGTAGCGGGAGCTATGTAGATACGCAGTATTTT. Translation gives CASSSPGGSGSYVDTQYF.